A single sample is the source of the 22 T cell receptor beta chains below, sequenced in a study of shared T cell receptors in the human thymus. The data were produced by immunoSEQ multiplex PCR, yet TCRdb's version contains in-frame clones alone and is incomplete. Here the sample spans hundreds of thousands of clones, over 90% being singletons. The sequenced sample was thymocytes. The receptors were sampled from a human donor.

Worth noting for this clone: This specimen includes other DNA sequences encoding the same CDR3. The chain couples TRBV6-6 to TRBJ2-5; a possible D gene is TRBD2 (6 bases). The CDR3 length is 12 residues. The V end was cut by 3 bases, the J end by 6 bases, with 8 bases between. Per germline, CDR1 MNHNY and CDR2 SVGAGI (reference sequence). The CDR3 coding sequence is TGTGCCAGCAGTTATGGGGGGAAGACCCAGTACTTC. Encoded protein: CASSYGGKTQYF.

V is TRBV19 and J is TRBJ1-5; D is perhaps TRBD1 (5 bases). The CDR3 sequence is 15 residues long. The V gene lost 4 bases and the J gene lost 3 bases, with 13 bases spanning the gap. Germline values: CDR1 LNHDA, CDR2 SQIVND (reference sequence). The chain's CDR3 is CASSRDGLNNQPQHF. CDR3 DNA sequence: TGTGCCAGTAGTAGGGACGGCCTCAACAATCAGCCCCAGCATTTT.

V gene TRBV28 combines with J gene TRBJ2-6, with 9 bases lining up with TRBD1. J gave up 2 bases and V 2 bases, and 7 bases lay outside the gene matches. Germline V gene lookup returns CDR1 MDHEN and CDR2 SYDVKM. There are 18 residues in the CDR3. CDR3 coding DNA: TGTGCCAGCAGTTTACCGGGACAGGGTACGGCTGGGGCCAACGTCCTGACTTTC. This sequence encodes CASSLPGQGTAGANVLTF.

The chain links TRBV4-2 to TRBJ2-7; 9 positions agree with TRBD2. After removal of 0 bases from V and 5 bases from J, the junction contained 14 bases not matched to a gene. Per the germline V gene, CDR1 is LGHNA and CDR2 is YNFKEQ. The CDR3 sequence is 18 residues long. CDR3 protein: CASSQERGGPTQGHEQYF. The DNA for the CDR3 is TGTGCCAGCAGCCAAGAGCGGGGGGGGCCTACCCAAGGGCACGAGCAGTACTTC.

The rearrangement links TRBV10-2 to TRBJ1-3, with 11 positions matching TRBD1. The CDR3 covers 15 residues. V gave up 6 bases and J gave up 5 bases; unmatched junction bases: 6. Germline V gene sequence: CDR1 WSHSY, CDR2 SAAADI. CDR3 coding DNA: TGCGCCAGCAGAGACGGGACAGGGGGGCGAAACACCATATATTTT. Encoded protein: CASRDGTGGRNTIYF.

The CDR3 spells CASSPVKDTLTYEQYF. The CDR3 DNA is TGTGCCAGCAGCCCCGTTAAAGACACTTTGACCTACGAGCAGTACTTC. The chain recombines TRBV11-2 with TRBJ2-7, with no clear D. The V and J ends lost 5 bases and 2 bases respectively, with 19 bases between them. From germline, CDR1 is SGHAT and CDR2 FQNNGV. The CDR3 length is 16 residues.

The CDR3 region has the DNA TGTGCCAGCAGCTTGGGTGTCGTGAGCTCCTACGAGCAGTACTTC. It codes for CASSLGVVSSYEQYF. V is TRBV5-5 and J is TRBJ2-7, with D hard to call. V lost 0 bases and J lost 0, with 10 bases in between. Germline V gene lookup returns CDR1 SGHKS and CDR2 YYEKEE (reference sequence). There are 15 residues in the CDR3.

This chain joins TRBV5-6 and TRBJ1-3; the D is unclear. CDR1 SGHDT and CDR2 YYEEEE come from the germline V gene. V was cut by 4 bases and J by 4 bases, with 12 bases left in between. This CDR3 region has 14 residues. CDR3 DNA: TGTGCCAGCAGCCCGATCGGGTCCGGAAACACCATATATTTT. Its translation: CASSPIGSGNTIYF.

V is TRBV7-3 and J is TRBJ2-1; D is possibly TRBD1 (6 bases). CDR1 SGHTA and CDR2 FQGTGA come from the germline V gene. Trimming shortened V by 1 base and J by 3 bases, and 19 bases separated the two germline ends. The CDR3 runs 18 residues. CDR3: CASSLSFNDRTHYNEQFF. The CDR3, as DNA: TGTGCCAGCAGCTTAAGTTTTAACGACAGGACCCACTACAATGAGCAGTTCTTC.

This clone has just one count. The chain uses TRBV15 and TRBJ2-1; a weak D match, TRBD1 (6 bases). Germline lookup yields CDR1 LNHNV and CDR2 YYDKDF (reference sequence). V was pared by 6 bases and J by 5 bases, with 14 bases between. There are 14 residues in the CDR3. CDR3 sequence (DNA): TGTGCCACCAGTAGCCGGACAGCTCACAATGAGCAGTTCTTC. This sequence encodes CATSSRTAHNEQFF.

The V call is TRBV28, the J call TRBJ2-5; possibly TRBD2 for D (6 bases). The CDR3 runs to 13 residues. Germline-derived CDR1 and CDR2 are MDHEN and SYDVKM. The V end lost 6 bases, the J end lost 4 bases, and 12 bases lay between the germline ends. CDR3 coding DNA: TGTGCCAGCAGGGGCGGGGCGACAGAGACCCAGTACTTC. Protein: CASRGGATETQYF.

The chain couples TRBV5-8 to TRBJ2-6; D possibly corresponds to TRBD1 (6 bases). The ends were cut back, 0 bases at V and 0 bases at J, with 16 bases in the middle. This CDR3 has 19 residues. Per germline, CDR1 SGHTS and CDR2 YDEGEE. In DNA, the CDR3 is TGTGCCAGCAGCTTGGGATCCCCTAAGGGACACTCTGGGGCCAACGTCCTGACTTTC. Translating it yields CASSLGSPKGHSGANVLTF.

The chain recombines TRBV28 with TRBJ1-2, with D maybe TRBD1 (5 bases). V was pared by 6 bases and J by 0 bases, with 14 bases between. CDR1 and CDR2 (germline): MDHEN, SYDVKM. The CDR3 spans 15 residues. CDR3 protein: CASSSPGGANYGYTF. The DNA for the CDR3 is TGTGCCAGCAGCTCCCCGGGGGGAGCTAACTATGGCTACACCTTC.

As DNA, the CDR3 is TGTGCCGATTTCGGACCCCACGGGGACACTGAAGCTTTCTTT. It translates to CADFGPHGDTEAFF. The rearrangement uses TRBV30 and TRBJ1-1; D not resolved. With 8 bases removed from V and 3 bases from J, the gap between germline ends came to 19 bases. In germline, CDR1 is GTSNPN, CDR2 SVGIG (reference sequence). This CDR3 comprises 14 residues.

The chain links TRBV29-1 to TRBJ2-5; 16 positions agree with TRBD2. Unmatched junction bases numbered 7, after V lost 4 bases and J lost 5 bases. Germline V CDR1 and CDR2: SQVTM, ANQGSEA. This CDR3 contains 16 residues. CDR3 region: CSVAGTSGGERETQYF. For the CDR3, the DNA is TGCAGCGTTGCTGGGACTAGCGGGGGGGAAAGGGAGACCCAGTACTTC.

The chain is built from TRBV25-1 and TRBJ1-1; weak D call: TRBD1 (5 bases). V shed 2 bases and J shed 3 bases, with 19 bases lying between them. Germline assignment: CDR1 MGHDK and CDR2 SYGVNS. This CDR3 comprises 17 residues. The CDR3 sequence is CASSERQTGNVDTEAFF. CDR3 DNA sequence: TGTGCCAGCAGTGAACGACAGACCGGGAATGTGGACACTGAAGCTTTCTTT.

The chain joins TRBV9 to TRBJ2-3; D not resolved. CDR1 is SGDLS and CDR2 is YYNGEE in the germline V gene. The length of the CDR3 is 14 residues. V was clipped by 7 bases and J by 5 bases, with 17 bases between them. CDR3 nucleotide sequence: TGTGCCAGCTTCGCGGAAGAGAGGCAAGATACGCAGTATTTT. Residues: CASFAEERQDTQYF. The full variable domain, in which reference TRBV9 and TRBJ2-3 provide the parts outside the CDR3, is DSGVTQTPKHLITATGQRVTLRCSPRSGDLSVYWYQQSLDQGLQFLIQYYNGEERAKGNILERFSAQQFPDLHSELNLSSLELGDSALYFCASFAEERQDTQYFGPGTRLTVL.

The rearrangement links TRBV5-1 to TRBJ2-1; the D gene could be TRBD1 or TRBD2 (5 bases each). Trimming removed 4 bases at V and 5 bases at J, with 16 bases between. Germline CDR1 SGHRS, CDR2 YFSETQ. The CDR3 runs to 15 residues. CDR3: CASSPQGRENNEQFF. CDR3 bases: TGCGCCAGCAGCCCCCAGGGACGAGAAAACAATGAGCAGTTCTTC. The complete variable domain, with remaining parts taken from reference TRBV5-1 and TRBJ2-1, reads KAGVTQTPRYLIKTRGQQVTLSCSPISGHRSVSWYQQTPGQGLQFLFEYFSETQRNKGNFPGRFSGRQFSNSRSEMNVSTLELGDSALYLCASSPQGRENNEQFFGPGTRLTVL.

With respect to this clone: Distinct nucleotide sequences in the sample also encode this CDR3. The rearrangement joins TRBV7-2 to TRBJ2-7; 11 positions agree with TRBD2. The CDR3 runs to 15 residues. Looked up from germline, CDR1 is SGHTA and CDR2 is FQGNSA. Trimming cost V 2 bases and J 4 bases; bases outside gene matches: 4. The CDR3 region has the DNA TGTGCCAGCAGCTTACGAACTAGCGGGAGTTACGAGCAGTACTTC. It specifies CASSLRTSGSYEQYF.

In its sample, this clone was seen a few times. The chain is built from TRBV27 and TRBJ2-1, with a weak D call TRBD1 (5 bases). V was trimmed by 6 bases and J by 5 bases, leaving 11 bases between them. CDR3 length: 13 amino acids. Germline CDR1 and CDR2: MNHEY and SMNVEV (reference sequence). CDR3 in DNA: TGTGCCAGCAGAGCAGGGTGCGACAATGAGCAGTTCTTC. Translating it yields CASRAGCDNEQFF.

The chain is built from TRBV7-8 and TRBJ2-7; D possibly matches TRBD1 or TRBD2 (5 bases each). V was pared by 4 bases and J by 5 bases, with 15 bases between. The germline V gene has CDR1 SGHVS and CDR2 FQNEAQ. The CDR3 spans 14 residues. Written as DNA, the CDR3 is TGTGCCAGCAGCTGGGGGAAGTCAGGGAACGAGCAGTACTTC. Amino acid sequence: CASSWGKSGNEQYF.

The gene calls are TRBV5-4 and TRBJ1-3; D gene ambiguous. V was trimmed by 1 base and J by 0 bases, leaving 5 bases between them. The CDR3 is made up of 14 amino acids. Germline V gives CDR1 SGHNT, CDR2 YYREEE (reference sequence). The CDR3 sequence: CASSLQPSGNTIYF. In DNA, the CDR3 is TGTGCCAGCAGCTTGCAACCCTCTGGAAACACCATATATTTT.